Listed here is a single TCR beta chain. Its antigen is unidentified. The use of a sample-barcoded 5' primer and a J-beta primer mix characterized a second PCR of about 7 to 12 cycles. TCRdb re-derived calls from the 5' RACE reads in MiXCR, one entry per CDR3 protein. Found here are some 760,000 distinct CDR3 sequences, roughly 25% of them singletons; the top ten hold 3% to 4%. This sample stems from a study of blood T cells in healthy people across ages. Around 9.5 milliliters of peripheral blood were drawn from each donor. Regarding the study as a whole: With unsorted PBMCs, a conclusive comparison of naive versus antigen-experienced cells was not possible.

The sample was also linked to a second study, of T cells of mothers and their children. That work states: Study donors consisted of three healthy Caucasian mothers and their six children. Barcodes and 2-4 random nucleotides were added by M1S in the second PCR.

Source material: blood. This clonotype was obtained from a boy between 5 and 17 years old in good health.

The chain's CDR3 is CAISERARGYEQYF. The CDR3 region has the DNA TGTGCCATCAGTGAAAGGGCAAGGGGCTACGAGCAGTACTTC. This chain links TRBV10-3 with TRBJ2-7; D is possibly TRBD1 (5 bases). The germline V and J ends were trimmed by 3 bases and 3 bases, with 12 bases remaining between them. The CDR3 is 14 amino acids. Germline V lookup: CDR1 ENHRY, CDR2 SYGVKD.